This T cell receptor (beta chain) was documented in a study of blood T cell repertoires in COVID-19. Study-wide context: Samples taken during acute and convalescent COVID-19 were collected in the United States, Italy and Spain.

Libraries were prepared by immunoSEQ multiplex PCR; TCRdb keeps only in-frame clonotypes and omits some of them. This sample carries around 110,000 clones, around 83% of them seen once, and the ten largest clones take 7.9%. This clone showed up just a few times. V was cut by 3 bases and J by 4 bases, with 17 bases left in between. From germline, CDR1 is SGHRS and CDR2 YFSETQ. This CDR3 spans 16 amino acids. The chain is built from TRBV5-1 and TRBJ1-5; a weak D match, TRBD1 (6 bases). The sequenced sample was peripheral blood. The TCR comes from a man between 65 and 85 years old with acute or convalescent COVID-19. The DNA for the CDR3 is TGCGCCAGCAGCTCTGAAGTGGACAGACAGAATCAGCCCCAGCATTTT. This encodes CASSSEVDRQNQPQHF.